This T cell receptor (beta chain) was documented in a study of shared clonotypes between healthy human individuals. Method: immunoSEQ multiplex PCR; TCRdb's copy keeps in-frame clones and lacks some. The table has about 450,000 clones, more than 75% seen once. Germline CDR1 is MDHEN and CDR2 is SYDVKM. The CDR3 length is 15 residues. V shed 8 bases, J shed 7 bases, and the junction held 14 bases outside the gene matches. What was sequenced was PBMCs. This clonotype was obtained from a woman in her 40s in good health. Some clones in this sample may be carry-over from other donors' samples. The rearrangement joins TRBV28 to TRBJ2-7; TRBD1 agrees at 10 bases. In DNA, the CDR3 is TGTGCCAGCCCTCAGGCCCGGACAGGGGGGCCTGAGCAGTACTTC. This translates into CASPQARTGGPEQYF.